This TCR beta chain was recorded in a study of a mutant IDH1 vaccine in newly diagnosed glioma (TCRdb year 2021). Broadly, across the study: Eight vaccinations were administered to patients in weeks 1, 3, 5, 7, 11, 15, 19 and 23, corresponding to visits V03 through V10. Before enrollment, patients had received standard therapy of radiotherapy alone, temozolomide alone, or radiochemotherapy with temozolomide; most received the combination. The roughly 33 treated patients were approximately 62% male and around 38% female, with a mean age of around 40 years. Vaccination was initiated 4-6 weeks after radiotherapy alone, or concurrently with temozolomide cycles in the chemotherapy-containing groups. Peripheral blood was drawn at six visits: V03 (baseline), V05, V07, V10, V12 and V13. Longitudinal TCRB deep sequencing was done for 25 to 30 treated patients, wherever samples were available for exploratory analyses. Study-wide findings and limitations: PBMC samples for TCRB deep sequencing were selected based on availability. The authors stated that sample limitations prevented analyses of patient blood samples from being reproduced. Across multiple MHC alleles, vaccine-induced immune responses were seen in around 93% of patients. Pseudoprogression seemed to be unrelated to changes in the top peripheral T cell clonotypes found by TCRB sequencing.

The library was made by the immunoSEQ multiplex PCR assay. The hsTCRB Kit was used according to the manufacturer's protocol to amplify rearranged TCR beta chain sequences. TCRB libraries were sequenced on an Illumina MiSeq. The paper's processing steps were these. The proprietary platform of the kit vendor was used for demultiplexing, trimming and gene mapping. The table comes from immuneACCESS by way of TCRdb, which keeps in-frame sequences with V and J called. Part of the clones is missing from these tables; in studies checked, under half for an unresolved V gene and the rest for unknown reasons. From that table come the V and J calls and clone size; the DNA was used to work out D and trimming. The sample profile shows about 60,000 clones; 87% of them were found once. Of the sample, 1.4% falls within the top ten clones. The CDR3 has 15 amino acids, counting the end cysteine and phenylalanine. The only DNA kept is the CDR3, 45 bases in frame from the first base. V is cut by 7 bases and J by 1 base, and the space between the germline ends is 14 bases. For CDR1 and CDR2, the germline V gene (reference sequence) lists LNHDA and SQIVND.

Per the publication, the time point label means: week 23, last vaccination. Each vaccine dose, consisting of 300 ug of a 20-mer mutant IDH1 peptide in Montanide, was administered subcutaneously with topical imiquimod. Newly diagnosed WHO grade 3 or 4 IDH1-mutant astrocytomas showing loss of nuclear ATRX were present in the donors. The samples were drawn from NOA16, a multicentre, single-arm, open-label phase I trial in Germany that tested a mutant IDH1 peptide vaccine in humans for the first time. The DNeasy Blood and Tissue Kit was used to extract genomic DNA from EDTA blood for TCRB sequencing. A few counts support this clone. Which antigen it targets is not known. Base qualities were left out, and no much larger clone turns up one base away.

The material sequenced was PBMCs, taken from a glioma patient whose treatment included an IDH1 peptide vaccine. The TCR originated in a man aged 40-50 years with glioma. The chain uses TRBV19 and TRBJ1-5; a tentative D call is TRBD1 (5 bases match). The DNA sequence is as follows: TGTGCCAGTAACGGGTGGGACGGGAGCAATCAGCCCCAGCATTTT. This codes for CASNGWDGSNQPQHF.